This TCR beta chain was observed in a study of T-cell memory formation after mild COVID-19. TCRdb reprocessed the 5' RACE reads via MiXCR and lists one record per CDR3 protein. The repertoire holds a few hundred thousand distinct CDR3 sequences, with over 8.5% as singletons. Germline values: CDR1 SGDLS, CDR2 YYNGEE. The CDR3 length is 15 residues. The V end lost 3 bases, the J end lost 0 bases, and 12 bases lay between the germline ends. This clonotype has more than one count but fewer than ten. The chain links TRBV9 to TRBJ1-2, with a tentative D call TRBD1 (6 bases). Sequencing was performed on PBMCs or a T cell subset sorted from them (not recorded which). The receptor comes from a man aged 18 to 29 who had mild COVID-19 (a few samples of this study predate the infection). Cell type and time point are not known. The CDR3: CASSARDTPNYGYTF. The CDR3, as DNA: TGTGCCAGCAGCGCCCGGGACACACCTAACTATGGCTACACCTTC.